The 8 T cell receptor beta chains presented below share a single source sample, sequenced in a study of blood T cell repertoires in COVID-19. This table comes from immunoSEQ multiplex PCR, and its TCRdb copy is limited to in-frame clones, with some not included. In the table there are approximately 250,000 clones, 80% to 95% of which are singletons. Sample: peripheral blood. These receptors originate from a man aged 30 to 45 with COVID-19, enrolled during active disease.

V gene TRBV18 combines with J gene TRBJ1-4; D unclear. Looked up from germline, CDR1 is KGHSH and CDR2 is LQKENI. This CDR3 has 15 amino acids. V lost 2 bases and J 4 bases, leaving 11 bases between the germline ends. CDR3 residues: CASSPFGEFNEKLFF. CDR3 DNA sequence: TGTGCCAGCTCACCATTCGGGGAATTTAATGAAAAACTGTTTTTT.

The chain carries TRBV7-9 and TRBJ1-1; unclear D gene. In germline, CDR1 is SEHNR, CDR2 FQNEAQ (reference sequence). Deletions cut 3 bases from V and 5 bases from J, with 7 bases between. This CDR3 region has 12 residues. The chain's CDR3 is CASSFTRTEAFF. Written as DNA, the CDR3 is TGTGCCAGCAGCTTTACGAGAACTGAAGCTTTCTTT. The whole variable domain, remainder taken from reference TRBV7-9 and TRBJ1-1, is DTGVSQNPRHKITKRGQNVTFRCDPISEHNRLYWYRQTLGQGPEFLTYFQNEAQLEKSRLLSDRFSAERPKGSFSTLEIQRTEQGDSAMYLCASSFTRTEAFFGQGTRLTVV.

This clone was seen a single time. The V call is TRBV6-5, the J call TRBJ1-2, with 9 bases lining up with TRBD1. Looked up from germline, CDR1 is MNHEY and CDR2 is SVGAGI. The length of the CDR3 is 13 residues. V lost 2 bases to trimming and J lost 14 bases; unmatched junction nucleotides: 9. CDR3 in DNA: TGTGCCAGCAGTTACGGGACAGGGCGGGAAGAGACCTTC. As protein: CASSYGTGREETF.

The V call is TRBV19, the J call TRBJ2-2; possible D gene TRBD1, 5 bases. Trimming shortened V by 3 bases and J by 7 bases, and 15 bases separated the two germline ends. The CDR3 totals 15 residues. CDR1 LNHDA and CDR2 SQIVND come from the germline V gene (reference sequence). The CDR3 region has the DNA TGTGCCAGTAGTATGATCAGGGTCAGAGGCGGGGAGCTGTTTTTT. The encoded protein is CASSMIRVRGGELFF.

V gene TRBV12-5 combines with J gene TRBJ1-1; 7 nucleotides agree with TRBD1. Germline V CDR1 and CDR2: LGHNT, FRNRAP. Trimming took 4 bases from V and 4 from J; bases not matched to a gene: 6. The CDR3 has 14 amino acids. The CDR3 protein is CASGSPGGSTEAFF. CDR3 sequence (DNA): TGTGCTAGTGGTTCCCCAGGGGGTTCCACTGAAGCTTTCTTT.

The rearrangement links TRBV5-5 to TRBJ1-3; possible D gene TRBD1, 6 bases. V was cut by 2 bases and J by 7 bases, with 13 bases left in between. The germline CDR1 and CDR2 sequences are SGHKS and YYEKEE (reference sequence). This CDR3 spans 14 amino acids. In DNA form, the CDR3 reads TGTGCCAGCAGCTTTTCCCAGGGGTCGAACACCATATATTTT. This gives the protein CASSFSQGSNTIYF.

J is TRBJ2-7 and V is TRBV10-3; TRBD1 matches at 7 bases. The CDR3 loop spans 9 amino acids. Losses at the gene ends were 8 bases for V and 12 bases for J; bases not matched to a gene: 4. Germline CDR1 is ENHRY and CDR2 is SYGVKD. CDR3 sequence (DNA): TGTGCCATCGAGGGACAGCCGTACTTC. Residues: CAIEGQPYF.

This clone showed up just once. The rearrangement uses TRBV6-6 and TRBJ1-1; TRBD1 is a possible D gene (5 bases). The germline CDR1 and CDR2 sequences are MNHNY and SVGAGI (reference sequence). V lost 0 bases and J lost 6, with 11 bases in between. The CDR3 has 14 residues. This chain's CDR3 is CASSYSGGGAEAFF. CDR3 in DNA: TGTGCCAGCAGTTACTCGGGGGGAGGGGCTGAAGCTTTCTTT.